This T cell receptor (beta chain) originates from a study of tumour-infiltrating T cells in Burkitt lymphoma. Study at large: The Burkitt lymphoma cohort spanned all epidemiological subtypes. Overall and progression-free survival were predicted by productive clonality. Regarding the study as a whole: Many Burkitt lymphoma patients shared several public clonotypes.

Generated by immunoSEQ multiplex PCR, the TCRdb table keeps only in-frame clones and is missing some. The sample consists of about 2,400 clones, 20% to 30% of them appearing once. Germline CDR1 is MNHNS and CDR2 is SASEGT. The CDR3 is 15 amino acids. V was trimmed by 0 bases and J by 2 bases, leaving 11 bases between them. As for this clone: The target antigen is unknown.

Sample: tumor tissue from a relapse. The chain links TRBV6-1 to TRBJ2-7; D is undetermined. This receptor was identified in a human donor with relapsed Burkitt lymphoma. Some clones in this sample may be carry-over from other donors' samples. CDR3 sequence (DNA): TGTGCCAGCAGTGAAGCCGAGGTTTCAGCCTACGAGCAGTACTTC. Residues: CASSEAEVSAYEQYF.